The T cell receptor beta chain under discussion was sequenced for a study of OX40 agonist ivuxolimab in advanced cancers. About the full investigation: Ivuxolimab was an agonistic, fully human IgG2 monoclonal antibody directed against OX40 (CD134), a costimulatory receptor. Intravenous ivuxolimab was administered to patients every 2 weeks at six dose levels: 0.01, 0.1, 0.3, 1.5, 3 and 10 mg/kg. Among the roughly 52 dose-escalation patients, about 20 had hepatocellular carcinoma, roughly 15 melanoma, 9 renal cell carcinoma and 9 head and neck cancer. A male proportion of 75% to 85% and a mean age of about 60 years, ranging from 23 to 79, were recorded for the dose-escalation cohort. Prior anti-PD-1, anti-PD-L1 or anti-CTLA-4 therapy was permitted, and approximately 41% of dose-escalation patients had received checkpoint inhibitors. Partial responses occurred in three dose-escalation patients, of whom one had hepatocellular carcinoma and two had cutaneous melanoma. The purpose of peripheral TCRbeta sequencing was to test whether ivuxolimab changed TCR sequence diversity and led to clonal T-cell expansion. The paper covers the monotherapy dose-escalation part of the phase I ivuxolimab trial, which included N of about 50 patients.

Patients with a history of autoimmune disease or receiving systemic immunosuppression were excluded from the trial. Peripheral blood for TCR sequencing was collected from all dose cohorts at baseline, on cycle 4 day 1, and on cycle 7 day 1. The samples were taken from a phase I, first-in-human, multicenter, open-label dose-escalation trial of ivuxolimab. Adults with locally advanced or metastatic head and neck squamous cell, hepatocellular, melanoma or renal cell carcinoma were enrolled in the trial. Before TCR sequencing, CD4+ and CD8+ T cells were separately sorted from peripheral blood. On the study overall, not on this receptor specifically: Low levels of normalized T-cell clonal expansion were also seen in some patients who did not respond. After ivuxolimab, CD8+ T cells had more expanded clones than CD4+ T cells on average. Clonal expansion of both CD4+ and CD8+ blood T cells was observed from baseline to week 6 at doses 0.1 to 3.0 mg/kg. The antigen specificity of the clonally expanded peripheral T cells was not determined. In the 0.1-3.0 mg/kg groups, partial responders had among the lowest normalized peripheral clonal expansion, particularly in CD8+ T cells.

To sequence the TCRbeta CDR3 region, genomic DNA was isolated from the sorted cells. The immunoSEQ Assay was used for sequencing of TCRbeta CDR3 regions. Sourced from immuneACCESS, this table was stored by TCRdb with only in-frame sequences that have V and J called. A share of the clones is absent; for the studies checked, an unresolved V gene accounts for under half, and the remainder has no known explanation. The sample yields 90,000 to 100,000 clones; about 85% were counted once. The ten largest clones represent 3% to 4% of the sample. With regard to this clone: Its specific antigen is unknown. It has no much larger one-base neighbor in the sample; base qualities were not kept.

The TCR was taken from an adult with an advanced solid tumor such as melanoma, head and neck, liver or kidney cancer. The sample in question was CD4+ or CD8+ T cells sorted from blood, obtained in a trial of the OX40 agonist ivuxolimab.

This receptor has the CDR3 CASSVRGENIQYF. The DNA sequence is given as TGTGCCAGCAGCGTCAGGGGAGAAAACATTCAGTACTTC. Recombination connected TRBV6-5 to TRBJ2-4, with TRBD1 tentatively as D gene (6 bases match). From the germline V gene, CDR1 is MNHEY and CDR2 is SVGAGI. The CDR3 measures 13 amino acids from cysteine to phenylalanine. Kept here is only the CDR3 DNA, which spans 39 bases and is read in frame from base 1. V is cut by 6 bases and J by 5 bases, and the space between the germline ends is 11 bases.